What follows describes a single TCR beta chain. Its antigen is still unknown. This specimen comes from a study of T cell responses to AZD1222 COVID-19 vaccine. Study information: The analysis combined second doses at about 4 or about 12 weeks. Points from the study as a whole: After the peak T cell response, and only then, were repertoires sampled. Recipients of two AZD1222 doses showed rising Spike-specific TCR breadth and depth. There were mostly white British donors and more females than males, and clonal diversity was possibly underestimated.

Clones were sequenced by immunoSEQ multiplex PCR, and TCRdb holds only the in-frame ones, with some missing. The table has 85,000 to 130,000 clones, roughly nine tenths seen once. The CDR3 totals 13 residues. Sample: peripheral blood, taken on day 0 of AZD1222 vaccination. The rearrangement uses TRBV21-1 and TRBJ1-2. TRBV21-1 is a documented pseudogene. This receptor was identified in an adult in good health. DNA for the CDR3: TGTGCCAGCAGCAAAGACATTTTAGGTGGCTACACCTTC. As protein: CASSKDILGGYTF.